This T cell receptor beta chain was sequenced for a study of human versus mouse CDR3 diversity and MHC coevolution. The CDR3 totals 15 residues. Germline loops: CDR1 SGHRS, CDR2 YFSETQ. V was clipped by 0 bases and J by 0 bases, with 6 bases between them. Sequencing was performed with immunoSEQ multiplex PCR; in TCRdb, only in-frame clones are kept and a portion is missing. The sample yields about 60,000 clones, approximately 94% seen once. This clone has a single count. The antigen remains undetermined. Study-level results: By iCHAO1, human TCR beta clonotypes numbered approximately 1.5 million, the most. Compared with mice, human CDR3s carried more deletions and insertions on average. Over five MHC II alleles selected the human T cells.

Naive CD4 T cells, CD45RO-negative and CD62L-positive, were flow-sorted from PBMCs. This chain links TRBV5-1 with TRBJ1-4; the D is unclear. Specimen: naive CD4+ T cells from blood. Subset reported: CD45RO-negative CD62L-positive naive CD4 T cells. The receptor was isolated from a person in their sixties in good health. CDR3 nucleotides: TGCGCCAGCAGCTTGGTCACAGCAACTAATGAAAAACTGTTTTTT. Translated: CASSLVTATNEKLFF.